This TCR beta chain was identified in a study of CD8+CD57+ T cells in acquired aplastic anemia. Study as a whole: The DNA of sorted CD4+ and CD8+ cells averaged around 3 ug. Researchers reported that healthy donors averaged about 11 million reads for CD4+ cells. Study-wide results and limits: A set of approximately 29 CD8+ CDR3 sequences was shared between patients and controls, and these sequences appeared highly expressed in patients.

TCR beta VDJ and CDR3 profiling used genomic DNA as template. TCRdb reprocessed the reads with MiXCR, giving one entry per CDR3 protein. The sample holds 65,000 to 85,000 distinct CDR3 sequences; approximately 50% are singletons and the top ten take about 9%. This CDR3 is built from 15 residues. Germline CDR1 LNHDA, CDR2 SQIVND (reference sequence). V shed 3 bases and J shed 0 bases, with 10 bases lying between them. This clonotype occurred many times. As yet, its antigen is unknown. The V and J genes are TRBV19 and TRBJ2-3; no firm D call. The origin of this receptor is a human donor in good health, serving as a control. The sequencing sample was made of sorted CD4+, CD8+, or CD8+CD57+ T cells (not recorded which) from PBMCs. CDR3 sequence (DNA): TGTGCCAGTAGTATCGGTACAGCGAGCACAGATACGCAGTATTTT. This codes for CASSIGTASTDTQYF.